The entry below describes one T cell receptor (beta chain). The CDR3 spans 17 residues. The V segment lost 2 bases and the J segment 7 bases; nucleotides outside the gene matches: 11. Germline CDR1 is MGHRA and CDR2 is YSYEKL. As originally analysed: Nucleated cell number was recorded as an estimate derived from reference gene primer amplification. Data came from immunoSEQ multiplex PCR; TCRdb stores just in-frame clones and leaves some out. V and J calls and clone size are those listed in that table; D and trimming were worked out from the DNA. Of about 160,000 clones detected, 81% appear once; the ten largest clones hold more than 9.5%. The data stem from a study of blood T cell repertoires in COVID-19. Study-level information: The United States, Italy and Spain supplied acute and convalescent COVID-19 samples. T cells, B-cell-depleted T cells, or PBMCs provided the cDNA or gDNA that served as material.

The sequence was collected from a man in his 60s with active or convalescent COVID-19. The V gene is TRBV4-1, the J gene TRBJ2-1, with TRBD2 identical over 10 bases. The source material was peripheral blood. Written as DNA, the CDR3 is TGCGCCAGCAGCCAACGGGAAGCGGGGGGGCCGGAGAATGAGCAGTTCTTC. Its protein is CASSQREAGGPENEQFF.